This paragraph covers one TCR beta chain sequence. The PCR used 60 Vbeta and 13 Jbeta primers. TCRdb keeps only in-frame clones here, not all; method: immunoSEQ multiplex PCR. The table shows approximately 91,000 clones, with about 89% occurring only once. The CDR3 consists of 14 residues. Trimming left V 3 bases short and J 0 bases short, with 9 bases between. Looked up from germline, CDR1 is LNHDA and CDR2 is SQIVND (reference sequence). This record belongs to a study of cytomegalovirus exposure and HLA in healthy donors. The sequence derives from a man aged 30 to 45 in good health and CMV-seropositive. V usage is TRBV19 and J usage is TRBJ2-7; D gene uncertain. The sequenced sample was PBMCs. In DNA form, the CDR3 reads TGTGCCAGTAGTATTGTGGCGGACTCCTACGAGCAGTACTTC. Translation: CASSIVADSYEQYF.